The source of this T cell receptor (beta chain) is a study of blood T cell repertoires in COVID-19. In the study overall: The analysed material was cDNA or gDNA that came from T cells, B-cell-depleted T cells, or PBMCs.

Methods used by the authors: The assay estimated nucleated cells by amplifying reference gene primers. The data were produced by immunoSEQ multiplex PCR, yet TCRdb's version contains in-frame clones alone and is incomplete. V, J and clone size are taken as reported in that table, and D and trimming were inferred from the DNA itself. The table records 130,000 to 150,000 clones, 88% of them present only once. V dropped 0 bases and J dropped 2 bases, with 11 bases sitting between them. Germline lookup yields CDR1 MGHRA and CDR2 YSYEKL. The length of the CDR3 is 15 residues. The specimen was peripheral blood. V is TRBV4-1 and J is TRBJ2-7; tentative D call: TRBD1 (6 bases). The TCR was taken from a human donor in a cohort sampled during active COVID-19. CDR3 bases: TGCGCCAGCAGCCAAGATAACCAGGGGACCTACGAGCAGTACTTC. It codes for CASSQDNQGTYEQYF.